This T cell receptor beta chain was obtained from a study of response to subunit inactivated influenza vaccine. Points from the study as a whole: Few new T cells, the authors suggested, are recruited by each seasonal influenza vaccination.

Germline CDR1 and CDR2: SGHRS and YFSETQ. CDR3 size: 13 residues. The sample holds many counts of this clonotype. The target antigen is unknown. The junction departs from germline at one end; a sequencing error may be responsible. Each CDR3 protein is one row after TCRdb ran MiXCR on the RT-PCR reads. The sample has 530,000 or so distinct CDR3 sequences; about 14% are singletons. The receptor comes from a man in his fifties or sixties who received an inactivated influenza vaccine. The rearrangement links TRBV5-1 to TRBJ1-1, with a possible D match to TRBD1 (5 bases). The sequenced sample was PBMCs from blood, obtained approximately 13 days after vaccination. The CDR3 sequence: CASSLERGTEAFF. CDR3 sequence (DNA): TGTGCCAGCAGCTTAGAAAGGGGCACTGAAGCTTTCTTT.